The rows below give T cell receptor beta chains drawn from one sample of a study of regulatory T cells in long-lasting Graves disease. TCRdb independently ran MiXCR on the multiplex PCR reads; one entry per CDR3 protein. The repertoire has roughly 450,000 distinct CDR3 sequences, roughly 20% of them found once; the top ten carry under 9%. The material was peripheral blood mononuclear cells (PBMCs), obtained when the disease was refractory, from a patient treated with antithyroid drugs. All receptors derive from a female donor with Graves disease. Each CDR3 is given with its conserved first and last residue. A D gene is named only where the DNA matches it firmly. The listing skips clone size in some rows; elsewhere it reads once, few, many or a size class.

d_gene,j_gene,v_gene,len,abundance,CDR3aa,CDR3nt
.,TRBJ2-7,TRBV12-3/TRBV12-4,12,many,CAIGDTTYEQYF,TGTGCCATCGGGGACACAACCTACGAGCAGTACTTC
TRBD1,TRBJ2-7,TRBV7-8,16,few,CASSLVGTGLAYEQYF,TGTGCCAGCAGCTTAGTCGGGACAGGCCTGGCCTACGAGCAGTACTTC
.,TRBJ2-7,TRBV12-5,19,many,CASGLVPVGGAPGNYEQYF,TGTGCTAGTGGTTTGGTACCGGTCGGGGGTGCTCCAGGTAACTACGAGCAGTACTTC
.,TRBJ1-2,TRBV2,15,many,CAHPGRTPPNYGYTF,TGTGCCCATCCGGGTAGGACCCCTCCTAACTATGGCTACACCTTC
.,TRBJ1-5,TRBV7-3,14,.,CASTQTGRNQPQHF,TGTGCCAGCACCCAAACAGGGCGCAATCAGCCCCAGCATTTT
TRBD2,TRBJ2-1,TRBV12-3/TRBV12-4,16,few,CASSLGVGLAAREQFF,TGTGCCAGCAGTTTAGGTGTAGGACTAGCGGCCAGGGAGCAGTTCTTC
.,TRBJ1-2,TRBV12-3/TRBV12-4,16,many,CASSPRRVIATYGYTF,TGTGCCAGCAGTCCCCGCAGGGTTATCGCAACGTATGGCTACACCTTC
.,TRBJ1-1,TRBV7-3,15,few,CASSLTGQTDTEASF,TGTGCCAGCAGCTTAACGGGGCAGACAGACACTGAAGCTTCCTTT
.,TRBJ1-1,TRBV24-1,17,.,CATSDKPGPGPSSGAFF,TGTGCCACCAGTGACAAACCGGGGCCTGGACCCTCCTCGGGAGCTTTCTTT
.,TRBJ2-7,TRBV27,13,.,CASSLNRRGEQYF,TGTGCCAGCAGTTTAAACAGGAGGGGGGAGCAGTACTTC
.,TRBJ1-5,TRBV2,17,many,CASSDWGTGIRNQPQHF,TGTGCCAGCAGTGATTGGGGTACAGGGATCCGCAATCAGCCCCAGCATTTT
TRBD2,TRBJ2-5,TRBV2,16,many,CASSERTSGKYETQYF,TGTGCCAGCAGTGAAAGGACTAGCGGGAAGTATGAGACCCAGTACTTC
.,TRBJ2-3,TRBV20-1,15,.,CSAEGDLSGTDTQYF,TGCAGTGCCGAGGGAGATTTGAGTGGCACAGATACGCAGTATTTT
.,TRBJ1-3,TRBV19,16,.,CASTPGATYSRNTIYF,TGTGCCAGTACCCCGGGGGCGACCTACTCTCGGAACACCATATATTTT
TRBD2,TRBJ2-2,TRBV7-3,18,.,CASSGTGRPYSTPGGLFF,TGTGCCAGCAGCGGAACCGGGCGACCCTATTCCACACCGGGAGGGCTGTTTTTT
.,TRBJ2-2,TRBV29-1,18,few,CSVKTKDKSGWNTGELFF,TGCAGCGTCAAGACCAAGGACAAGTCGGGCTGGAACACCGGGGAGCTGTTTTTT
TRBD2,TRBJ2-7,TRBV27,15,few,CASSLRLAEVYEQYF,TGTGCCAGCAGTTTACGACTAGCGGAGGTCTACGAGCAGTACTTC
.,TRBJ2-7,TRBV2,14,many,CASSVRGRDHEQYF,TGTGCCAGCAGTGTCAGAGGCAGGGACCACGAGCAGTACTTC
.,TRBJ2-2,TRBV29-1,15,few,CSVEEIAANTGELFF,TGCAGCGTTGAAGAGATAGCCGCGAACACCGGGGAGCTGTTTTTT
.,TRBJ2-5,TRBV12-3/TRBV12-4,14,many,CASSFPGQQETQYF,TGTGCCAGCAGTTTTCCCGGACAGCAAGAGACCCAGTACTTC
.,TRBJ2-1,TRBV20-1,14,.,CSANTGRSYNEQFF,TGCAGTGCTAACACAGGGAGGTCCTACAATGAGCAGTTCTTC
.,TRBJ1-1,TRBV19,14,few,CASSTHLTDTEAFF,TGTGCCAGTAGTACCCACCTAACGGACACTGAAGCTTTCTTT
.,TRBJ2-1,TRBV12-3/TRBV12-4,14,few,CASSPLDLEDEQFF,TGTGCCAGCAGTCCGCTAGACCTCGAAGATGAGCAGTTCTTC
TRBD2,TRBJ2-7,TRBV7-2,15,.,CASSPKGGSSYEQYF,TGTGCCAGCAGCCCCAAGGGCGGGAGCTCCTACGAGCAGTACTTC
.,TRBJ1-5,TRBV28,16,many,CASRRSQISSNQPQHF,TGTGCCAGCAGGAGATCACAGATTTCCAGCAATCAGCCCCAGCATTTT
.,TRBJ1-4,TRBV5-4,15,few,CASSLEAGTNEKLFF,TGTGCCAGCAGCTTGGAGGCAGGGACTAATGAAAAACTGTTTTTT
TRBD2,TRBJ2-5,TRBV7-2,15,many,CASSLLGTSGETQYF,TGTGCCAGCAGCTTACTCGGGACTAGCGGGGAGACCCAGTACTTC
.,TRBJ2-5,TRBV30,11,many,CAWIVGETQYF,TGTGCCTGGATCGTCGGGGAGACCCAGTACTTC
.,TRBJ1-5,TRBV12-3/TRBV12-4,14,many,CASSVLRGNQPQHF,TGTGCCAGCAGCGTTCTCAGAGGGAATCAGCCCCAGCATTTT
.,TRBJ2-4,TRBV27,14,few,CASSSPLAKNIQYF,TGTGCCAGCAGCTCTCCTCTAGCCAAAAACATTCAGTACTTC
TRBD2,TRBJ2-7,TRBV3-1,16,few,CASSQNEREGHYEQYF,TGTGCCAGCAGCCAAAATGAGCGGGAGGGCCACTACGAGCAGTACTTC
.,TRBJ2-1,TRBV5-5,15,once,CASSSGRSKYNEQFF,TGTGCCAGCAGCTCCGGCAGGAGTAAATACAATGAGCAGTTCTTC
.,TRBJ1-1,TRBV27,11,many,CASSQGVEAFF,TGTGCCAGCAGTCAGGGTGTTGAAGCTTTCTTT
TRBD2,TRBJ2-5,TRBV20-1,15,few,CSARIPLAGQETQYF,TGCAGTGCTAGAATTCCCCTAGCGGGACAAGAGACCCAGTACTTC
.,TRBJ2-1,TRBV2,16,many,CASSEVNRVGRNEQFF,TGTGCCAGCAGTGAAGTGAACAGGGTCGGGAGGAATGAGCAGTTCTTC
.,TRBJ2-7,TRBV6-2/TRBV6-3,16,.,CASSYLVSSGSYEQYF,TGTGCCAGCAGTTACTTGGTTTCCTCGGGCTCCTACGAGCAGTACTTC
TRBD2,TRBJ2-5,TRBV28,15,many,CASSLGGSGGETQYF,TGTGCCAGCAGTTTAGGCGGGAGTGGGGGAGAGACCCAGTACTTC
TRBD1,TRBJ2-2,TRBV20-1,16,.,CSARGLRTGNTGELFF,TGCAGTGCTAGAGGCCTCCGGACAGGGAACACCGGGGAGCTGTTTTTT
TRBD2,TRBJ2-7,TRBV27,15,few,CASSFAGVGTYEQYF,TGTGCCAGCAGTTTCGCGGGAGTGGGGACCTACGAGCAGTACTTC
.,TRBJ1-1,TRBV5-4,15,few,CASSLFRSENTEAFF,TGTGCCAGCAGCTTGTTTCGGTCAGAGAACACTGAAGCTTTCTTT
.,TRBJ2-5,TRBV7-2,16,few,CASSLVGGRALETQYF,TGTGCCAGCAGCTTAGTAGGGGGGAGGGCCTTGGAGACCCAGTACTTC
.,TRBJ1-5,TRBV19,14,.,CASRRAGGDQPQHF,TGTGCCAGTAGGAGGGCGGGGGGCGATCAGCCCCAGCATTTT
.,TRBJ2-7,TRBV6-1,12,many,CASQDSLYEQYF,TGTGCCAGCCAAGACAGCCTATACGAGCAGTACTTC
.,TRBJ2-2,TRBV6-4,14,many,CASSASGTQGELFF,TGTGCCAGCAGTGCCTCCGGGACTCAGGGGGAGCTGTTTTTT
.,TRBJ2-7,TRBV29-1,12,many,CSVDDGPYEQYF,TGCAGCGTTGACGACGGACCCTACGAGCAGTACTTC
.,TRBJ2-3,TRBV11-2,14,.,CASSKGPYTDTQYF,TGTGCCAGCAGCAAGGGACCGTACACAGATACGCAGTATTTT
TRBD2,TRBJ2-2,TRBV11-1,16,.,CASSPLGGGFGGELFF,TGTGCCAGCAGCCCCCTAGGCGGGGGTTTCGGCGGGGAGCTGTTTTTT
.,TRBJ2-7,TRBV6-1,14,many,CASSQGQGDYEQYF,TGTGCCAGCAGCCAAGGGCAGGGAGACTACGAGCAGTACTTC
TRBD2,TRBJ2-7,TRBV28,14,many,CASSSPRTSYEQYF,TGTGCCAGCAGTTCCCCCAGGACTAGCTACGAGCAGTACTTC
.,TRBJ2-7,TRBV19,14,many,CASSPPGQVYEQYF,TGTGCCAGCAGCCCCCCGGGGCAGGTCTACGAGCAGTACTTC
.,TRBJ2-3,TRBV20-1,15,.,CSAPVGGIGGDTQYF,TGCAGTGCCCCCGTCGGCGGTATTGGTGGAGATACGCAGTATTTT
.,TRBJ1-5,TRBV6-2/TRBV6-3,12,.,CASSYPDGPQHF,TGTGCCAGCAGTTACCCCGACGGGCCCCAGCATTTT
.,TRBJ1-3,TRBV5-6,16,.,CASSLAWPGGGNTIYF,TGTGCCAGCAGCCTCGCTTGGCCCGGAGGCGGAAACACCATATATTTT
.,TRBJ2-2,TRBV5-5,15,many,CASSRTTGVTGELFF,TGTGCCAGCAGCCGGACGACAGGAGTCACCGGGGAGCTGTTTTTT
TRBD1,TRBJ1-1,TRBV29-1,14,many,CSADTGGWGTEAFF,TGCAGCGCTGACACAGGGGGCTGGGGCACTGAAGCTTTCTTT